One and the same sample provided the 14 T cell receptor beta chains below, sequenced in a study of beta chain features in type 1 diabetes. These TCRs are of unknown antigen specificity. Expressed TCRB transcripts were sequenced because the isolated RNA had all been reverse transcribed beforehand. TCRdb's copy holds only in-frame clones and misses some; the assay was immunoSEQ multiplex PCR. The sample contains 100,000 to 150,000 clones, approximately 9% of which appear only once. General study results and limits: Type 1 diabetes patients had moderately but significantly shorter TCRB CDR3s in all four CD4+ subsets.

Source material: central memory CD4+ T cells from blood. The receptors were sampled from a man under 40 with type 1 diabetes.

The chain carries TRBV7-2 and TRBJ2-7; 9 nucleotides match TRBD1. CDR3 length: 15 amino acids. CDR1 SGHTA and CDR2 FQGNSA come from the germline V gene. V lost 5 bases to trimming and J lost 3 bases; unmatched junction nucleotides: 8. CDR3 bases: TGTGCCAGCAGCCGTCCGGACAGGGGCCGCTACGAGCAGTACTTC. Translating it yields CASSRPDRGRYEQYF. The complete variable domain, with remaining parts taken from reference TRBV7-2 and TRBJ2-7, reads GAGVSQSPSNKVTEKGKDVELRCDPISGHTALYWYRQSLGQGLEFLIYFQGNSAPDKSGLPSDRFSAERTGGSVSTLTIQRTQQEDSAVYLCASSRPDRGRYEQYFGPGTRLTVT.

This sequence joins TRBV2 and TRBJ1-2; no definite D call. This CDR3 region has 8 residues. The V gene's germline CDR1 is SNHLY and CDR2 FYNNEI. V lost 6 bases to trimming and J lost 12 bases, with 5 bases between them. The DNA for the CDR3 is TGTGCCAGCAGCGTTAACACCTTC. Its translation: CASSVNTF.

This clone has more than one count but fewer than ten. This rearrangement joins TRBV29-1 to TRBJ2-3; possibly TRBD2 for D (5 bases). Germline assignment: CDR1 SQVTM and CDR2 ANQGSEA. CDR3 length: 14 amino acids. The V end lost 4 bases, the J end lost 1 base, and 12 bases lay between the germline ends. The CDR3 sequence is CSVGYPAGTDTQYF. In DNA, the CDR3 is TGCAGCGTTGGATATCCAGCGGGCACAGATACGCAGTATTTT.

CDR3 region: CASSPQEGGTEAFF. In nucleotides, the CDR3 is TGTGCCAGCAGCCCCCAGGAGGGAGGCACTGAAGCTTTCTTT. The rearrangement links TRBV9 to TRBJ1-1; D call uncertain. The CDR3 is made up of 14 amino acids. V was pared by 4 bases and J by 4 bases, with 14 bases between. Germline V gene sequence: CDR1 SGDLS, CDR2 YYNGEE. Drawing the rest from reference TRBV9 and TRBJ1-1, the complete variable domain is DSGVTQTPKHLITATGQRVTLRCSPRSGDLSVYWYQQSLDQGLQFLIQYYNGEERAKGNILERFSAQQFPDLHSELNLSSLELGDSALYFCASSPQEGGTEAFFGQGTRLTVV.

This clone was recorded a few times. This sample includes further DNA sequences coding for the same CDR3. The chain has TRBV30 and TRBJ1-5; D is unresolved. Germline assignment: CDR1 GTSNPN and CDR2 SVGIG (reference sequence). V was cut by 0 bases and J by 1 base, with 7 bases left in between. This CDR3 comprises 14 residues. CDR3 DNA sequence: TGTGCCTGGAGTGTACGGGGAAGCAATCAGCCCCAGCATTTT. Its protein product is CAWSVRGSNQPQHF.

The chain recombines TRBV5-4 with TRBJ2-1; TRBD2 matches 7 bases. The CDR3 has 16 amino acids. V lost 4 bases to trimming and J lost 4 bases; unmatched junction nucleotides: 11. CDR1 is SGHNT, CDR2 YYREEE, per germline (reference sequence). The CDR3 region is CASSLPTSRSYNEQFF. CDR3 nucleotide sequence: TGTGCCAGCAGCCTACCGACTAGCCGGAGTTACAATGAGCAGTTCTTC.

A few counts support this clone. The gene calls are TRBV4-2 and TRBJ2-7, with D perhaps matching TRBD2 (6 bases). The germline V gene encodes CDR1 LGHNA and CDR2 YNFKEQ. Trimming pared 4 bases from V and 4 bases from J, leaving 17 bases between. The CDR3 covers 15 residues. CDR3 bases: TGTGCCAGCAGCCCTGGGCGGCGGGATGAATACGAGCAGTACTTC. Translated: CASSPGRRDEYEQYF.

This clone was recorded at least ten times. CDR3: CASSVGQGHEQFF. Here the CDR3 DNA reads TGTGCCAGCAGCGTAGGACAGGGCCATGAGCAGTTCTTC. This rearrangement joins TRBV9 to TRBJ2-1, with TRBD1 matching 7 bases. The CDR3 covers 13 residues. The V gene end was trimmed by 0 bases and the J gene end by 8 bases; junction bases not matched to a gene: 2. Germline V lookup: CDR1 SGDLS, CDR2 YYNGEE.

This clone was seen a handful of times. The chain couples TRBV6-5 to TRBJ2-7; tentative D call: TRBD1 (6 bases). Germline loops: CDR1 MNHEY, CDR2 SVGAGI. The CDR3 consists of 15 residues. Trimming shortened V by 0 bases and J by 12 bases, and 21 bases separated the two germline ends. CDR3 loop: CASSYSGTRPGKRYF. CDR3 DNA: TGTGCCAGCAGTTACTCCGGGACAAGGCCTGGGAAGCGGTACTTC.

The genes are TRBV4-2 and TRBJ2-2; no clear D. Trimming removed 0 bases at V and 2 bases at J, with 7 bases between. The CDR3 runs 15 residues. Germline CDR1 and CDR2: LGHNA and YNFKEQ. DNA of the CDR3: TGTGCCAGCAGCCAAGAATCACATAACACCGGGGAGCTGTTTTTT. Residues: CASSQESHNTGELFF.

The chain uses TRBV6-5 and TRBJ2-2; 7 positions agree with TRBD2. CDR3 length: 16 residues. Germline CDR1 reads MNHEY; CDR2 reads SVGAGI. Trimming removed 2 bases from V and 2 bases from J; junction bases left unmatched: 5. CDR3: CASSYDGTINTGELFF. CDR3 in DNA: TGTGCCAGCAGTTACGATGGGACTATTAACACCGGGGAGCTGTTTTTT.

The CDR3 is CASSLVRTGLHGYTF. In DNA, the CDR3 is TGTGCCAGCAGCTTAGTTAGGACAGGGCTTCATGGCTACACCTTC. The chain employs TRBV7-8 and TRBJ1-2; 8 nucleotides match TRBD1. This CDR3 contains 15 residues. Germline assignment: CDR1 SGHVS and CDR2 FQNEAQ. Trimming removed 1 base from V and 6 bases from J; junction bases left unmatched: 7.

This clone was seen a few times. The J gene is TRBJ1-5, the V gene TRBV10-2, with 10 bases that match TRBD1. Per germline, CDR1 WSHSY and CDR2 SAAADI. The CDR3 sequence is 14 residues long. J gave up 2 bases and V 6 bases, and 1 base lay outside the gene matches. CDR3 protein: CASSGTGGNQPQHF. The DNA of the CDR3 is TGCGCCAGCAGCGGGACAGGGGGCAATCAGCCCCAGCATTTT.

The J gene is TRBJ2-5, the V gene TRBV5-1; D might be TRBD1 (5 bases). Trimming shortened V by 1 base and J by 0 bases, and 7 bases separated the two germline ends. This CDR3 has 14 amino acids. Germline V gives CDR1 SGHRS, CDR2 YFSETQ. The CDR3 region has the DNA TGCGCCAGCAGCTTGATGACAGACCAAGAGACCCAGTACTTC. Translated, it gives CASSLMTDQETQYF.